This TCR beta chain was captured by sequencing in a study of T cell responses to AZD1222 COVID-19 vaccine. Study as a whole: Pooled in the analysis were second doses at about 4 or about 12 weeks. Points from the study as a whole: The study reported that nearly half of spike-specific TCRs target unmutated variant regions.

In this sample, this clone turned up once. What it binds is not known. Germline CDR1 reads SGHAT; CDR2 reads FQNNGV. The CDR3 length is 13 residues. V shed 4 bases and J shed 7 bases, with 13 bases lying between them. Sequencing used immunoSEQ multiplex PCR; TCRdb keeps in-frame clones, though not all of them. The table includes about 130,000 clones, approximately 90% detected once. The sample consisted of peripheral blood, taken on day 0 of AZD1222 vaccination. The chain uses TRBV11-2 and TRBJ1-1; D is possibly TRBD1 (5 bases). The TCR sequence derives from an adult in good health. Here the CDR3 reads CASSWGRAIEAFF. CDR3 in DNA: TGTGCCAGCAGCTGGGGCAGGGCAATTGAAGCTTTCTTT. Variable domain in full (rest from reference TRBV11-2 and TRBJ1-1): EAGVAQSPRYKIIEKRQSVAFWCNPISGHATLYWYQQILGQGPKLLIQFQNNGVVDDSQLPKDRFSAERLKGVDSTLKIQPAKLEDSAVYLCASSWGRAIEAFFGQGTRLTVV.